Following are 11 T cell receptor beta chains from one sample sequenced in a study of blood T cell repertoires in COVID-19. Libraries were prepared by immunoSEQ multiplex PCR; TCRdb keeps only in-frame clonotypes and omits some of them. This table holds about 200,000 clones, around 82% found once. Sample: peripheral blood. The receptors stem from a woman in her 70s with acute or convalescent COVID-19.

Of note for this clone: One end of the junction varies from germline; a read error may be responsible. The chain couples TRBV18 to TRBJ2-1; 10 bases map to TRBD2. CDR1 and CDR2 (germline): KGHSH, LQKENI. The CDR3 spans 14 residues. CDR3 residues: CASLPAGGTGEQFF. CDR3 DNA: TGTGCCAGCTTACCAGCGGGAGGGACAGGTGAGCAGTTCTTC.

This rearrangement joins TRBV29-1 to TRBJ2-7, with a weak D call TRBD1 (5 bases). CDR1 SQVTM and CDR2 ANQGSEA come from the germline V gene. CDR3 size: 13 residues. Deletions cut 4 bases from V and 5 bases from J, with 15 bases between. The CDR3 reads CSVVGQQSHEQYF. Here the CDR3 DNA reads TGCAGCGTTGTGGGGCAGCAAAGCCACGAGCAGTACTTC.

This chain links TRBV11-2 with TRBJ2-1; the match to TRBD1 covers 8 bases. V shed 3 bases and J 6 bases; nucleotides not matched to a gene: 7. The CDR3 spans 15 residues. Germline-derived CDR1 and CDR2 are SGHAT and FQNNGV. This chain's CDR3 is CASSFNRGYGNEQFF. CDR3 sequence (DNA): TGTGCCAGCAGCTTTAACAGGGGGTATGGCAATGAGCAGTTCTTC.

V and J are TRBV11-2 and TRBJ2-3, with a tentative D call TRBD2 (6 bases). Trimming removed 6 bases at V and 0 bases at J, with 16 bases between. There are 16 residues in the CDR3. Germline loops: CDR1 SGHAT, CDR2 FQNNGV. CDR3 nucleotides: TGTGCCAGCAGTGCCCAGCGGGCACTGAGCACAGATACGCAGTATTTT. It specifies CASSAQRALSTDTQYF.

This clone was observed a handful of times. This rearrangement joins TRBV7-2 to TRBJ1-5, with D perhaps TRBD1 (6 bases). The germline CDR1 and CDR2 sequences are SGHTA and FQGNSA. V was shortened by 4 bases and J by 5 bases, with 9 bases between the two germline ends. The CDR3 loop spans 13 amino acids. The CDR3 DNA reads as TGTGCCAGCAGCTCTTACAGGGATCAGCCCCAGCATTTT. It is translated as CASSSYRDQPQHF.

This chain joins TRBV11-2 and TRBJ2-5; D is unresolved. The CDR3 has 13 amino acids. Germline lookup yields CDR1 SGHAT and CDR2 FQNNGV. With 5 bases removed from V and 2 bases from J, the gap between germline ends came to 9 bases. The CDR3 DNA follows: TGTGCCAGCAGCCCGGGTACACAAGAGACCCAGTACTTC. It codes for CASSPGTQETQYF.

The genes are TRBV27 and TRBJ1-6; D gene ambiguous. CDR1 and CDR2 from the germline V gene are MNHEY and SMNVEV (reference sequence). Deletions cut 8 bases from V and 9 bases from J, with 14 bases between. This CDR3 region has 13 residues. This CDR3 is CASGVNTGSPLHF. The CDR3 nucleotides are TGTGCCAGCGGAGTCAATACTGGTTCACCCCTCCACTTT.

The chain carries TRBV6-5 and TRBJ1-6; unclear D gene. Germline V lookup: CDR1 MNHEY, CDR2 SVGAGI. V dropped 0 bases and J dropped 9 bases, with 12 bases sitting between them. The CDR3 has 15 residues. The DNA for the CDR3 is TGTGCCAGCAGTTACTCGAGGGTTGATGGTTCACCCCTCCACTTT. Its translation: CASSYSRVDGSPLHF.

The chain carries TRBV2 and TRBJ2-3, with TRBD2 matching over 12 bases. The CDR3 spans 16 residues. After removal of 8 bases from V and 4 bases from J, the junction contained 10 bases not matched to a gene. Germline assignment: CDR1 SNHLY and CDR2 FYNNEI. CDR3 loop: CASGGTSGPLADTQYF. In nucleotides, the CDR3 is TGTGCCAGCGGGGGGACTAGCGGGCCATTAGCAGATACGCAGTATTTT.

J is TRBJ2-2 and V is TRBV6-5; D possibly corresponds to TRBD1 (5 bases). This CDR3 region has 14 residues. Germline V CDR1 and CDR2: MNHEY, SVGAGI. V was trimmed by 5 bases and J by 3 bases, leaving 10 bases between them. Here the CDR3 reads CASSPRDHTGELFF. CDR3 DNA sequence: TGTGCCAGCAGTCCCAGGGATCACACCGGGGAGCTGTTTTTT.

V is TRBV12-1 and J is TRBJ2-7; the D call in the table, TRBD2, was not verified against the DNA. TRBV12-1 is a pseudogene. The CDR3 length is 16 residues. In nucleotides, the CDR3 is TGTGCCAGCATCACCCACGGGGGAGGGAAAGGCTACGAGCAGTACTTC. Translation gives CASITHGGGKGYEQYF.